Listed below are T cell receptor beta chains from one sample, sequenced in a study of regulatory T cells in long-lasting Graves disease. TCRdb used MiXCR to reprocess the multiplex PCR reads, holding one entry per CDR3 protein. This table holds 680,000 or so distinct CDR3 sequences, approximately 15% found once. The same sample was also used in a study of T cells in Graves' hyperthyroidism and ophthalmopathy.

Sequenced here: peripheral blood mononuclear cells (PBMCs), sampled at new diagnosis, from a patient treated with antithyroid drugs. The source of these receptors is a woman in her 30s with Graves disease. Both conserved end residues are part of each CDR3. D genes are given only for firm matches. Clone size is not always given. Where it is, it says once, few, many or a class for expanded clones.

clone_size,j_call,d_call,v_call,cdr3_aa,cdr3_nt
few,TRBJ2-3,NA,TRBV28,CASSLRIDTQYF,TGTGCCAGCAGTTTAAGAATAGATACGCAGTATTTT
NA,TRBJ2-7,TRBD2,TRBV20-1,CSAQSVSGGPYEQYF,TGCAGTGCTCAGAGCGTCAGCGGGGGCCCCTACGAGCAGTACTTC
NA,TRBJ2-1,TRBD2,TRBV15,CATSRGTSGSKYEQFF,TGTGCCACCAGCAGAGGAACTAGCGGGAGTAAGTATGAGCAGTTCTTC
many,TRBJ1-1,NA,TRBV28,CASIYSGTLATEAFF,TGTGCCAGCATTTATTCTGGGACTCTGGCCACTGAAGCTTTCTTT
NA,TRBJ2-3,TRBD2,TRBV2,CASLPGLAPDTQYF,TGTGCCAGCCTTCCGGGACTAGCCCCTGATACGCAGTATTTT
NA,TRBJ1-4,NA,TRBV12-3/TRBV12-4,CASSIQRKLFF,TGTGCCAGCAGTATACAGCGAAAACTGTTTTTT
many,TRBJ2-3,TRBD1,TRBV6-5,CASSLDRGPDTQYF,TGTGCCAGCAGTTTGGACAGGGGACCAGATACGCAGTATTTT
many,TRBJ1-4,NA,TRBV6-1,CASSEATRGGLFF,TGTGCCAGCAGTGAAGCGACGAGGGGAGGACTGTTTTTT
NA,TRBJ1-6,NA,TRBV9,CASSATPGAYSPLHF,TGTGCCAGCAGCGCAACACCCGGAGCATATTCACCCCTCCACTTT
many,TRBJ2-1,NA,TRBV24-1,CATSDIGEGHTDGNEQFF,TGTGCCACCAGTGATATAGGCGAGGGACACACGGATGGGAATGAGCAGTTCTTC
NA,TRBJ2-5,NA,TRBV7-9,CASSLILDTGSETQYF,TGTGCCAGCAGCTTAATCCTGGACACGGGCTCGGAGACCCAGTACTTC
many,TRBJ2-7,TRBD1,TRBV11-1,CASSPGQGSHEQYF,TGTGCCAGCAGCCCGGGACAGGGTAGCCACGAGCAGTACTTC
NA,TRBJ2-2,NA,TRBV7-7,CASSLYSERWGTGELFF,TGTGCTAGCAGCTTATACAGTGAGAGATGGGGAACCGGGGAGCTGTTTTTT
few,TRBJ2-3,TRBD1,TRBV30,CAWRSGGVDTQYF,TGTGCCTGGAGGTCAGGGGGCGTGGATACGCAGTATTTT
many,TRBJ1-2,NA,TRBV29-1,CSVGTPFYGYTF,TGCAGCGTGGGGACCCCATTCTATGGCTACACCTTC
many,TRBJ1-5,TRBD1,TRBV20-1,CSAHQRDRGRGGPQHF,TGCAGTGCCCATCAGCGGGACAGGGGCAGAGGTGGGCCCCAGCATTTT
many,TRBJ2-1,NA,TRBV19,CASSITDNEQFF,TGTGCCAGTAGTATAACGGACAATGAGCAGTTCTTC
many,TRBJ2-2,TRBD1,TRBV24-1,CATSIQGANTGELFF,TGTGCCACCAGTATACAGGGGGCGAACACCGGGGAGCTGTTTTTT
many,TRBJ1-1,NA,TRBV5-1,CASSLITGMNTEAFF,TGCGCCAGCAGCTTGATAACAGGGATGAACACTGAAGCTTTCTTT
many,TRBJ1-1,NA,TRBV29-1,CSVLEFGAFF,TGCAGCGTCCTTGAGTTTGGAGCTTTCTTT
NA,TRBJ1-5,NA,TRBV19,CASSPTGTISNQPQHF,TGTGCCAGTAGTCCAACCGGGACAATTAGCAATCAGCCCCAGCATTTT
many,TRBJ1-4,NA,TRBV28,CASRPRTGPLATNEKLFF,TGTGCCAGCAGACCTCGAACAGGGCCCCTTGCAACTAATGAAAAACTGTTTTTT
NA,TRBJ2-7,NA,TRBV30,CAWSIIRFGRTEHEQYF,TGTGCCTGGAGCATTATACGGTTTGGTAGAACTGAACACGAGCAGTACTTC
NA,TRBJ1-1,NA,TRBV10-3,CAISDNLVGAFF,TGTGCCATCAGCGACAATCTAGTAGGAGCTTTCTTT
NA,TRBJ1-3,NA,TRBV6-1,CASSEVPPSSGNTIYF,TGTGCCAGCAGTGAGGTCCCCCCAAGCTCTGGAAACACCATATATTTT
many,TRBJ1-5,TRBD1,TRBV6-1,CASRATGDNQPQHF,TGTGCCAGCAGGGCTACAGGGGACAATCAGCCCCAGCATTTT
few,TRBJ2-3,NA,TRBV7-3,CASSPRGAQDTQYF,TGTGCCAGCAGCCCGAGGGGGGCCCAAGATACGCAGTATTTT
NA,TRBJ2-2,TRBD2,TRBV5-6,CASSGLAGSLTGELFF,TGTGCCAGCAGCGGACTAGCGGGGTCCCTCACCGGGGAGCTGTTTTTT
many,TRBJ1-5,NA,TRBV20-1,CSARGGGGRQPQHF,TGCAGTGCTAGAGGAGGGGGGGGACGACAGCCCCAGCATTTT
NA,TRBJ2-3,NA,TRBV20-1,CSAQSGPRMTDTQYF,TGCAGTGCTCAGTCGGGACCAAGAATGACAGATACGCAGTATTTT
many,TRBJ2-1,NA,TRBV6-5,CASSSPPPRVGEQFF,TGTGCCAGCAGTTCCCCGCCCCCCCGGGTCGGTGAGCAGTTCTTC
few,TRBJ1-4,NA,TRBV18,CASSLNSGGVNEKLFF,TGTGCCAGCTCACTGAACTCCGGGGGAGTGAATGAAAAACTGTTTTTT
many,TRBJ1-3,NA,TRBV13,CASSGRGRRGNTIYF,TGTGCCAGCAGTGGTCGAGGACGGAGGGGGAACACCATATATTTT
few,TRBJ2-2,NA,TRBV5-1,CASRWDWNTGELFF,TGCGCCAGCAGATGGGACTGGAACACCGGGGAGCTGTTTTTT
many,TRBJ1-4,TRBD1,TRBV6-1,CASSGNRGTNEKLFF,TGTGCCAGCAGTGGAAACAGGGGAACTAATGAAAAACTGTTTTTT
many,TRBJ2-5,NA,TRBV2,CASLIGGRETQYF,TGTGCCAGCCTGATTGGGGGTAGAGAGACCCAGTACTTC
many,TRBJ2-7,NA,TRBV7-6,CASSPRRASYEQYF,TGTGCCAGCAGCCCCCGCAGGGCCTCCTACGAGCAGTACTTC
few,TRBJ2-5,NA,TRBV3-1,CASSQEVGVVQETQYF,TGTGCCAGCAGCCAAGAAGTGGGGGTGGTCCAAGAGACCCAGTACTTC
few,TRBJ2-5,NA,TRBV19,CASSIGRGVLAGVQETQYF,TGTGCCAGTAGTATAGGCAGGGGGGTCCTAGCGGGTGTCCAAGAGACCCAGTACTTC
few,TRBJ2-7,TRBD1,TRBV27,CASRGTASYEQYF,TGTGCCAGCAGGGGGACAGCCTCCTACGAGCAGTACTTC
few,TRBJ2-4,NA,TRBV27,CASSPGRLLYF,TGTGCCAGCAGTCCCGGACGTTTACTGTACTTC
many,TRBJ2-2,NA,TRBV29-1,CSVEGRNTGELFF,TGCAGCGTTGAGGGCAGGAACACCGGGGAGCTGTTTTTT
NA,TRBJ2-5,NA,TRBV5-1,CASSLPSGETRYF,TGCGCCAGCAGCTTACCCAGTGGGGAGACCCGGTACTTC
few,TRBJ1-2,NA,TRBV7-9,CATVGGDPGPTGSRGGYTF,TGTGCCACCGTCGGGGGGGATCCCGGTCCTACAGGTTCAAGGGGAGGCTACACCTTC
NA,TRBJ2-1,TRBD1,TRBV7-3,CASSFSGTESYNEQFF,TGTGCCAGCAGCTTCTCCGGGACAGAGAGCTACAATGAGCAGTTCTTC
few,TRBJ2-1,TRBD2,TRBV3-1,CASSQGDQREVFF,TGTGCCAGCAGCCAAGGGGATCAGCGGGAGGTGTTCTTC
many,TRBJ2-7,NA,TRBV30,CAWSVFSYEQYF,TGTGCCTGGAGTGTATTTTCCTACGAGCAGTACTTC
many,TRBJ1-5,NA,TRBV6-2/TRBV6-3,CASSELWGRTQPQHF,TGTGCCAGCAGTGAATTGTGGGGGCGCACTCAGCCCCAGCATTTT
few,TRBJ2-7,TRBD2,TRBV20-1,CSAPMRERYEQYF,TGCAGTGCTCCGATGCGGGAGAGGTACGAGCAGTACTTC
NA,TRBJ1-1,NA,TRBV18,CASSPGPDPIEAFF,TGTGCCAGCTCCCCGGGACCCGATCCGATAGAAGCTTTCTTT